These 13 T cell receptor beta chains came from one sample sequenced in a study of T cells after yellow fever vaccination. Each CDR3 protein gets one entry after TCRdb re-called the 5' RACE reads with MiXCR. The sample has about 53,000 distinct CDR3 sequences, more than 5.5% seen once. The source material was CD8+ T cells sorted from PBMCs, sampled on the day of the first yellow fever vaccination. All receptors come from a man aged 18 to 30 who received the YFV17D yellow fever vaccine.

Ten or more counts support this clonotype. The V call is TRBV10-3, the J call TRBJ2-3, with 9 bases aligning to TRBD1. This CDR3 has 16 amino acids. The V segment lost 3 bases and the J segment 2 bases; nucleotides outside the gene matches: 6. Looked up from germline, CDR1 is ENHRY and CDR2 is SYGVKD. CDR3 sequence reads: CAISEDRGEITDTQYF. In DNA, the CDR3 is TGTGCCATCAGTGAAGACAGGGGGGAGATCACAGATACGCAGTATTTT.

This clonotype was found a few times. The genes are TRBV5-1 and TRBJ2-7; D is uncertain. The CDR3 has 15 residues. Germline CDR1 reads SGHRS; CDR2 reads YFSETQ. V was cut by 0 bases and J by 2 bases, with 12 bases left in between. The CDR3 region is CASSLGWGVTYEQYF. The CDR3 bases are TGCGCCAGCAGCTTGGGTTGGGGTGTAACCTACGAGCAGTACTTC.

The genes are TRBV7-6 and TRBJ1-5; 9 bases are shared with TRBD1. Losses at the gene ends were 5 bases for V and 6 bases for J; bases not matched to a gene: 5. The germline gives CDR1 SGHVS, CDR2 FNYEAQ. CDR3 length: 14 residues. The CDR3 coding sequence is TGTGCCAGCAGCCGGGGACAGGGCAGTCAGCCCCAGCATTTT. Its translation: CASSRGQGSQPQHF. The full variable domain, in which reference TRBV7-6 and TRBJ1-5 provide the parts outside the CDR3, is GAGVSQSPRYKVTKRGQDVALRCDPISGHVSLYWYRQALGQGPEFLTYFNYEAQQDKSGLPNDRFSAERPEGSISTLTIQRTEQRDSAMYRCASSRGQGSQPQHFGDGTRLSIL.

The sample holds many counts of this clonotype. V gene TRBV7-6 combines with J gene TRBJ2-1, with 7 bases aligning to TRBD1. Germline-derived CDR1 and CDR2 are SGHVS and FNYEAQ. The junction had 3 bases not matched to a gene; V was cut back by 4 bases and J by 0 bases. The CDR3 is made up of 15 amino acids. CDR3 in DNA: TGTGCCAGCAGCTCGACAGGGAGCTCCTACAATGAGCAGTTCTTC. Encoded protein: CASSSTGSSYNEQFF.

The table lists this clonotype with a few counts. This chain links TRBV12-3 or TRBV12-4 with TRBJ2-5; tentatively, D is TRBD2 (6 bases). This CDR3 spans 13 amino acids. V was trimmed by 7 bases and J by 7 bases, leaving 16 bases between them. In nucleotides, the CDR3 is TGTGCCAGCACCAGGCGAGCGCGGGGGACCCAGTACTTC. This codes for CASTRRARGTQYF.

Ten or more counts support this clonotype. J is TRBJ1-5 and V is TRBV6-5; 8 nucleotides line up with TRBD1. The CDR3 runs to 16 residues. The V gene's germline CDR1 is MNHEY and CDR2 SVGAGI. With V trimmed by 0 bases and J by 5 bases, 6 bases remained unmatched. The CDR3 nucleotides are TGTGCCAGCAGTTACTCTATGGACAGGGTGGATCAGCCCCAGCATTTT. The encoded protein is CASSYSMDRVDQPQHF.

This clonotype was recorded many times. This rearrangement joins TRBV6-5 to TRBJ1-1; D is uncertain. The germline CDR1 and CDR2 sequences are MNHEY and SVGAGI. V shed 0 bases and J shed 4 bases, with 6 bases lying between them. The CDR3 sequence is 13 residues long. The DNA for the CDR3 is TGTGCCAGCAGTTACTCGAGGGTCACTGAAGCTTTCTTT. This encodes CASSYSRVTEAFF.

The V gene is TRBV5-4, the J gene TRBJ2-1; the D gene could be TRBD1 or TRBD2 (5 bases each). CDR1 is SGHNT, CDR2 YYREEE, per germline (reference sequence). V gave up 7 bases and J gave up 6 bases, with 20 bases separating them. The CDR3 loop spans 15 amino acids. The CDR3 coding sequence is TGTGCCAGCGGCTCTGGGACGGACGGCTGCAATGAGCAGTTCTTC. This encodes CASGSGTDGCNEQFF.

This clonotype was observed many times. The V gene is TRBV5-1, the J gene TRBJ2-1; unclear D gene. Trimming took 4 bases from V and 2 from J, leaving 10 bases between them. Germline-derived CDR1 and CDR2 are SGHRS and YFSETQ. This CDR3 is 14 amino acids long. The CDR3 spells CASSPMHPYNEQFF. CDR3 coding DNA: TGCGCCAGCAGCCCGATGCATCCCTACAATGAGCAGTTCTTC.

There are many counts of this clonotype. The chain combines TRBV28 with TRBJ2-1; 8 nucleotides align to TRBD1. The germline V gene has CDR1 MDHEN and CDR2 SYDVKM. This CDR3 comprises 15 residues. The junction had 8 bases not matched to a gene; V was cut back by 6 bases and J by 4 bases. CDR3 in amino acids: CASSRPGQAYNEQFF. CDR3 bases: TGTGCCAGCAGCCGGCCGGGACAGGCGTACAATGAGCAGTTCTTC.

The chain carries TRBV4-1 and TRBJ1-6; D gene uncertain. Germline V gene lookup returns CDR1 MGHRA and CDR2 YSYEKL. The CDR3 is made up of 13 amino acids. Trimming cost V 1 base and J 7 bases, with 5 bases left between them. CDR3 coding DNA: TGCGCCAGCAGCCAAGTGCGGAATTCACCCCTCCACTTT. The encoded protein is CASSQVRNSPLHF.

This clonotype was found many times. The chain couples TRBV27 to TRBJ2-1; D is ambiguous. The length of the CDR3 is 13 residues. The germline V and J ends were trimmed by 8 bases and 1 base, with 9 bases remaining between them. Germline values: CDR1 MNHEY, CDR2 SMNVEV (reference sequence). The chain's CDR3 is CASRPTSYNEQFF. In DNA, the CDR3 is TGTGCCAGCCGCCCTACGTCCTACAATGAGCAGTTCTTC.

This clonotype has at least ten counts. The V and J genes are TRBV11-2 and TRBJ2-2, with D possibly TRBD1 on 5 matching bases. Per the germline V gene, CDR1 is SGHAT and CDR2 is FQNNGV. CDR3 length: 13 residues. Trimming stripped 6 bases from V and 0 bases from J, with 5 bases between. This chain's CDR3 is CASRQANTGELFF. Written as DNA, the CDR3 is TGTGCCAGCAGACAGGCGAACACCGGGGAGCTGTTTTTT. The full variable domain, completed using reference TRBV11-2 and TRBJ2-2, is EAGVAQSPRYKIIEKRQSVAFWCNPISGHATLYWYQQILGQGPKLLIQFQNNGVVDDSQLPKDRFSAERLKGVDSTLKIQPAKLEDSAVYLCASRQANTGELFFGEGSRLTVL.